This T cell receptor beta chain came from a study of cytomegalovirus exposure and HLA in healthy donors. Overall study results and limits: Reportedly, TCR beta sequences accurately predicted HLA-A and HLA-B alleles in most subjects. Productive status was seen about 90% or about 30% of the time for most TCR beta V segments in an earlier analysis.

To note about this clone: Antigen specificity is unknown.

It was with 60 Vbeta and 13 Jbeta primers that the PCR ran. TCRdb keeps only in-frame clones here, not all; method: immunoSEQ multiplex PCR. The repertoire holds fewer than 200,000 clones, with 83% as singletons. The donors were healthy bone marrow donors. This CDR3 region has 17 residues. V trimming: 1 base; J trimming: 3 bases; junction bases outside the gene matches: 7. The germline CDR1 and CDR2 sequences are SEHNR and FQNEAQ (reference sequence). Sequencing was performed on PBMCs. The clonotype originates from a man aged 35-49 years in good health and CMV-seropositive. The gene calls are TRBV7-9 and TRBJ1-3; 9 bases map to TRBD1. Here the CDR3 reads CASSLVPGTGYGNTIYF. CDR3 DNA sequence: TGTGCCAGCAGCTTAGTACCTGGGACAGGGTATGGAAACACCATATATTTT.